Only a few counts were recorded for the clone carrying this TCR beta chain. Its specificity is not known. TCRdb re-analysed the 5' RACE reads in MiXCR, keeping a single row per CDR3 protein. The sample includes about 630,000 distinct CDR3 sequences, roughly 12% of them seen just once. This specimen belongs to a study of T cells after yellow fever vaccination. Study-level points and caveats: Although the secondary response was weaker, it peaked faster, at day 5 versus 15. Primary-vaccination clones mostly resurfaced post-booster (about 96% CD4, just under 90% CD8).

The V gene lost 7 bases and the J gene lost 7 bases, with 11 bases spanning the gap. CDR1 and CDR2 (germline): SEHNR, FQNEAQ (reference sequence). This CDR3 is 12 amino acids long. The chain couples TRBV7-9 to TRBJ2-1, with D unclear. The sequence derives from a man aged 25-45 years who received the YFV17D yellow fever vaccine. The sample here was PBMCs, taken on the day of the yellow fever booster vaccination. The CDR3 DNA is TGTGCCAGCACTACCCATAAGAATGAGCAGTTCTTC. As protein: CASTTHKNEQFF.